Shown below are 29 T cell receptor beta chains from a single sample sequenced in a study of human thymus T cells. Resections were taken during corrective heart surgery, and the thymus tissue came from these. The method was immunoSEQ multiplex PCR; TCRdb's version includes in-frame clones alone and lacks a portion of them. The table records more than 70,000 clones, nearly 98% of them present only once. The sequenced sample consisted of thymus tissue. Receptors were obtained from a boy under three years old with a congenital heart defect but otherwise immunologically healthy.

The CDR3: CASSTRPDTGDLYEQYF. The CDR3, as DNA: TGTGCCAGCAGCACCCGCCCGGACACAGGGGACTTATACGAGCAGTACTTC. V is TRBV4-2 and J is TRBJ2-7; tentative D call: TRBD1 (7 bases). The CDR3 runs 17 residues. V was shortened by 5 bases and J by 4 bases, with 24 bases between the two germline ends. Germline CDR1 is LGHNA and CDR2 is YNFKEQ.

V and J are TRBV4-1 and TRBJ2-7; D is unclear. V lost 4 bases and J 7 bases, leaving 26 bases between the germline ends. CDR1 and CDR2 (germline): MGHRA, YSYEKL. The CDR3 is 17 residues long. The CDR3 region has the DNA TGCGCCAGCAGCCGCTACGTCCTGGTCCAGCCGTCAGAGGAGCAGTACTTC. Its protein product is CASSRYVLVQPSEEQYF.

V and J are TRBV6-1 and TRBJ1-3; D possibly corresponds to TRBD1 (5 bases). Germline V CDR1 and CDR2: MNHNS, SASEGT. Trimming cost V 1 base and J 8 bases, with 12 bases left between them. The CDR3 consists of 14 residues. Here the CDR3 reads CASSEDRMGDTIYF. The CDR3 DNA sequence: TGTGCCAGCAGTGAAGACAGGATGGGGGACACCATATATTTT.

V and J are TRBV5-6 and TRBJ1-4; D remains unclear. Germline V gene data show CDR1 as SGHDT and CDR2 as YYEEEE. Trimming left V 6 bases short and J 8 bases short, with 26 bases between. There are 17 residues in the CDR3. The CDR3 is CASKGRPTPGRLEKLFF. CDR3 coding DNA: TGTGCCAGCAAAGGACGTCCGACCCCGGGCAGGCTCGAAAAACTGTTTTTT.

The chain has TRBV7-2 and TRBJ1-5; unclear D gene. The CDR3 sequence is 16 residues long. Germline V CDR1 and CDR2: SGHTA, FQGNSA. Trimming left V 1 base short and J 0 bases short, with 10 bases between. In nucleotides, the CDR3 is TGTGCCAGCAGCTTAGGAGGACCAAGTAGCAATCAGCCCCAGCATTTT. This encodes CASSLGGPSSNQPQHF.

This chain uses TRBV10-3 with TRBJ2-7; 7 bases fit TRBD1. V dropped 6 bases and J dropped 3; count of bases not matched to a gene: 8. The CDR3 is made up of 14 amino acids. Per germline, CDR1 ENHRY and CDR2 SYGVKD. CDR3 nucleotides: TGTGCCATCAGGGAAGGACAGGAGCGCTACGAGCAGTACTTC. This gives the protein CAIREGQERYEQYF.

This chain joins TRBV7-9 and TRBJ2-3; either TRBD1 or TRBD2 may supply D (5 bases each). Germline lookup yields CDR1 SEHNR and CDR2 FQNEAQ (reference sequence). The ends were cut back, 5 bases at V and 0 bases at J, with 18 bases in the middle. The CDR3 covers 17 residues. Here the CDR3 DNA reads TGTGCCAGCAGCACTCACGGGACCCCGACTAGCACAGATACGCAGTATTTT. As protein: CASSTHGTPTSTDTQYF. The entire variable domain, with the rest obtained from reference TRBV7-9 and TRBJ2-3, is as follows: DTGVSQNPRHKITKRGQNVTFRCDPISEHNRLYWYRQTLGQGPEFLTYFQNEAQLEKSRLLSDRFSAERPKGSFSTLEIQRTEQGDSAMYLCASSTHGTPTSTDTQYFGPGTRLTVL.

The rearrangement links TRBV6-1 to TRBJ2-3, with 8 nucleotides matching TRBD1. Germline loops: CDR1 MNHNS, CDR2 SASEGT. J gave up 1 base and V 8 bases, and 2 bases lay outside the gene matches. The CDR3 consists of 13 residues. DNA for the CDR3: TGTGCCAGCCAGGGGGCCGGCACAGATACGCAGTATTTT. It specifies CASQGAGTDTQYF.

V usage is TRBV27 and J usage is TRBJ2-3; 7 positions agree with TRBD1. With V trimmed by 6 bases and J by 1 base, 10 bases remained unmatched. Germline V CDR1 and CDR2: MNHEY, SMNVEV (reference sequence). The CDR3 loop spans 16 amino acids. CDR3 nucleotide sequence: TGTGCCAGCAGCCACACAGGGGAAGGGGGCACAGATACGCAGTATTTT. It translates to CASSHTGEGGTDTQYF.

J is TRBJ2-5 and V is TRBV19; D possibly uses TRBD1 or TRBD2 (6 bases each). The V gene lost 0 bases and the J gene lost 7 bases, with 15 bases spanning the gap. This CDR3 comprises 15 residues. Germline CDR1 LNHDA, CDR2 SQIVND (reference sequence). CDR3 region: CASSIDGGVFGTQYF. The CDR3 nucleotides read TGTGCCAGTAGTATAGACGGGGGCGTATTTGGGACCCAGTACTTC.

This chain uses TRBV5-1 with TRBJ1-3; possible D gene TRBD1, 6 bases. Germline V gene sequence: CDR1 SGHRS, CDR2 YFSETQ. Between the trimmed V and J ends, which lost 1 base and 0 bases, there was a span of 11 bases. CDR3 length: 16 residues. In nucleotides, the CDR3 is TGCGCCAGCAGCTTGAGGGGGGTTCTCTCTGGAAACACCATATATTTT. Protein sequence: CASSLRGVLSGNTIYF.

The chain recombines TRBV11-3 with TRBJ2-1, with 14 positions matching TRBD2. Germline CDR1 and CDR2: SGHNT and YENEEA. The CDR3 is made up of 17 amino acids. Trimming removed 3 bases from V and 7 bases from J; junction bases left unmatched: 8. The CDR3 DNA reads TGTGCCAGCAGCTTGACTAGCGGGGGGGCGTTCCTAAATGAGCAGTTCTTC. Translating gives CASSLTSGGAFLNEQFF.

V is TRBV28 and J is TRBJ1-1, with D possibly matching TRBD1 (5 bases). Trimming took off 10 bases at V and 4 bases at J, with 13 bases between the two ends. There are 12 residues in the CDR3. Per the germline V gene, CDR1 is MDHEN and CDR2 is SYDVKM. CDR3 protein: CAIQHRSTEAFF. CDR3 in DNA: TGTGCCATACAACACAGGAGCACTGAAGCTTTCTTT.

The V call is TRBV18, the J call TRBJ2-3, with 9 positions matching TRBD2. CDR3 length equals 20 residues. Germline CDR1 is KGHSH and CDR2 is LQKENI. Germline trimming cut 3 bases from V and 2 bases from J; bases unmatched to any gene: 18. DNA for the CDR3: TGTGCCAGCTCACCGACGGGACTAGCTCTTTCTTCTCGACCCACAGATACGCAGTATTTT. Translated: CASSPTGLALSSRPTDTQYF.

The V gene is TRBV6-5, the J gene TRBJ2-5, with 7 bases identical to TRBD1. V gave up 2 bases and J gave up 1 base; unmatched junction bases: 1. The CDR3 totals 14 residues. Germline CDR1 and CDR2: MNHEY and SVGAGI. The CDR3 bases are TGTGCCAGCAGTTACGGGGACAGCCAAGAGACCCAGTACTTC. The encoded protein is CASSYGDSQETQYF.

In this sample, this clone turned up once. The chain links TRBV27 to TRBJ1-4, with 7 bases lining up with TRBD1. The ends lost 8 bases at V and 6 bases at J; junction bases unmatched: 9. Looked up from germline, CDR1 is MNHEY and CDR2 is SMNVEV (reference sequence). This CDR3 has 14 amino acids. The CDR3 loop reads CASGARTGDEKLFF. The CDR3 coding sequence is TGTGCCAGCGGTGCCAGGACAGGCGATGAAAAACTGTTTTTT.

The chain has TRBV28 and TRBJ1-5, with 7 bases identical to TRBD1. This CDR3 region has 15 residues. Per the germline V gene, CDR1 is MDHEN and CDR2 is SYDVKM. J was trimmed by 4 bases and V by 5 bases; bases with no gene match: 8. The CDR3 sequence: CASSALARGNQPQHF. Written as DNA, the CDR3 is TGTGCCAGCAGTGCCCTGGCCAGGGGGAATCAGCCCCAGCATTTT.

V is TRBV10-1 and J is TRBJ2-5; 10 nucleotides match TRBD2. Looked up from germline, CDR1 is WNHNN and CDR2 is SYGVQD (reference sequence). The CDR3 is made up of 16 amino acids. V was pared by 0 bases and J by 2 bases, with 3 bases of the junction left unmatched. The DNA for the CDR3 is TGCGCCAGCAGTGAGTCTTCTAGCGGGGGACAAGAGACCCAGTACTTC. Translated: CASSESSSGGQETQYF.

The chain links TRBV19 to TRBJ1-1; D might be TRBD1 (6 bases). V was shortened by 2 bases and J by 5 bases, with 6 bases between the two germline ends. This CDR3 comprises 12 residues. Germline V gene sequence: CDR1 LNHDA, CDR2 SQIVND (reference sequence). The CDR3 loop reads CASSIQGTEAFF. The CDR3 nucleotides read TGTGCCAGTAGTATACAGGGGACTGAAGCTTTCTTT.

The CDR3 protein is CASSPRDRVNPDTQYF. CDR3 sequence (DNA): TGTGCCAGCAGCCCCCGGGACAGGGTCAACCCAGATACGCAGTATTTT. The V gene is TRBV11-3, the J gene TRBJ2-3; 9 bases map to TRBD1. CDR1 is SGHNT and CDR2 is YENEEA in the germline V gene. The CDR3 has 16 residues. With 5 bases clipped from V and 4 bases from J, the junction kept 10 bases outside the gene matches.

V usage is TRBV5-1 and J usage is TRBJ2-5; TRBD1 matches 8 bases. Germline lookup yields CDR1 SGHRS and CDR2 YFSETQ. The CDR3 length is 16 residues. V trimming: 2 bases; J trimming: 5 bases; junction bases outside the gene matches: 11. The CDR3 DNA sequence: TGCGCCAGCAGCTTCGTGACAGGGGCTATGTGGGAGACCCAGTACTTC. It yields the protein CASSFVTGAMWETQYF.

The J gene is TRBJ2-7, the V gene TRBV6-5; D uncertain. The germline V and J ends were trimmed by 6 bases and 5 bases, with 8 bases remaining between them. The CDR3 has 11 amino acids. Germline values: CDR1 MNHEY, CDR2 SVGAGI. For the CDR3, the DNA is TGTGCCAGCAGGTCTGGGCACGAGCAGTACTTC. Translation: CASRSGHEQYF.

The chain joins TRBV19 to TRBJ1-5; TRBD1 agrees at 12 bases. With V trimmed by 4 bases and J by 2 bases, 12 bases remained unmatched. Germline CDR1 and CDR2: LNHDA and SQIVND (reference sequence). The CDR3 spans 19 residues. The CDR3 region is CASSTPGQGAEDGNQPQHF. The CDR3 nucleotides are TGTGCCAGTAGTACCCCGGGACAGGGGGCGGAGGACGGCAATCAGCCCCAGCATTTT.

For the CDR3, the DNA is TGTGCCAGCAGTCTAGGCGACCGACTAGAGAGGGTACAAGAGACCCAGTACTTC. Residues: CASSLGDRLERVQETQYF. The gene calls are TRBV2 and TRBJ2-5; tentative D call: TRBD2 (6 bases). CDR1 and CDR2 (germline): SNHLY, FYNNEI. The CDR3 is 18 amino acids. Between the trimmed V and J ends, which lost 5 bases and 2 bases, there was a span of 24 bases.

Only one count was recorded for this clone. The chain links TRBV27 to TRBJ2-2; TRBD2 agrees at 8 bases. This CDR3 is built from 19 residues. The germline gives CDR1 MNHEY, CDR2 SMNVEV (reference sequence). V lost 5 bases to trimming and J lost 7 bases; unmatched junction nucleotides: 21. CDR3 loop: CASSIRDKLAVEGFGELFF. The CDR3 DNA follows: TGTGCCAGCAGTATCCGGGACAAACTAGCGGTGGAGGGTTTCGGGGAGCTGTTTTTT.

The chain joins TRBV7-3 to TRBJ2-6, with 12 bases aligning to TRBD1. This CDR3 region has 21 residues. With V trimmed by 7 bases and J by 0 bases, 16 bases remained unmatched. Germline lookup yields CDR1 SGHTA and CDR2 FQGTGA. CDR3 sequence reads: CASTTPGTGGASTSGANVLTF. DNA for the CDR3: TGTGCCAGCACCACCCCCGGGACAGGGGGCGCCTCCACCTCTGGGGCCAACGTCCTGACTTTC.

The chain couples TRBV7-2 to TRBJ1-6; tentative D call: TRBD1 (5 bases). Trimming removed 5 bases at V and 7 bases at J, with 12 bases between. The CDR3 covers 14 residues. Germline V gene data show CDR1 as SGHTA and CDR2 as FQGNSA. The CDR3 DNA reads TGTGCCAGCAGCCGGGGGGAGGAAAATTCACCCCTCCACTTT. The encoded protein is CASSRGEENSPLHF.

This clone is a singleton in its sample. The V call is TRBV19, the J call TRBJ2-5, with D possibly being TRBD2 (7 bases). There are 13 residues in the CDR3. The germline V and J ends were trimmed by 6 bases and 7 bases, with 15 bases remaining between them. Germline CDR1 is LNHDA and CDR2 is SQIVND (reference sequence). CDR3 amino acids: CASSAGALGTQYF. In nucleotides, the CDR3 is TGTGCCAGTAGCGCGGGGGCGTTGGGGACCCAGTACTTC.

J is TRBJ1-3 and V is TRBV6-4; D remains unclear. Germline CDR1 reads MRHNA; CDR2 reads SNTAGT. Between the trimmed V and J ends, which lost 2 bases and 2 bases, there was a span of 13 bases. The CDR3 extends over 16 amino acids. CDR3 sequence (DNA): TGTGCCAGCAGTGACCCGGACGGTGGAGCTGGAAACACCATATATTTT. Protein product: CASSDPDGGAGNTIYF.